This T cell receptor (beta chain) was obtained from a study of cytomegalovirus exposure and HLA in healthy donors (dated by TCRdb to about 2017). Study-wide context: According to a later analysis, the approximately 120 validation repertoires were produced on the same platform as the approximately 610 repertoires of the first cohort. The aim of the study was to test whether cataloging public T cell receptors could identify signatures of past pathogen exposure. Along with the 666-subject first cohort, a separate validation cohort of 120 different subjects was used. High-throughput TCR immunosequencing, statistical association of individual TCRs with disease status, and machine learning were combined to predict cytomegalovirus infection status. The investigation overall reported the following: The study gave a list of 150 to 200 TCR beta chains associated with cytomegalovirus. In vitro tests confirmed that a few of the cytomegalovirus-associated TCR beta chains recognize cytomegalovirus antigens. In both the original and validation cohorts, the classifier was reported to diagnose cytomegalovirus status with high specificity and sensitivity. It was suggested by the authors that the approach could potentially be generalized to other disease states and immunological phenotypes. The validation cohort had no HLA typing available for a later analysis, so co-occurrence within that cohort was assessed over all 130 or so repertoires. While some public TCRs were present in many individuals, most TCR sequences turned up only very rarely across donors. A later analysis found that TCRs clustered in the first cohort also tended to co-occur in the roughly 120 validation repertoires, with 94% of cluster scores above 0.

Note on this clone: Its antigen target is currently unknown. Per-nucleotide qualities are absent, and no much larger clonotype sits a single base away.

The donors belonged to the validation cohort of over a hundred subjects, which was separate from the approximately 680-subject first cohort. Unmatched junction bases come to 9, with V trimmed by 6 bases and J by 5 bases. From the cysteine through the phenylalanine, the CDR3 covers 14 amino acids. The retained sequence is limited to the CDR3, 42 bases, with the frame set at the first base. The germline V gene sets CDR1 to KGHSH and CDR2 to LQKENI. Receptors were amplified or captured by the immunoSEQ multiplex PCR assay. On the study's bioinformatics: To diagnose cytomegalovirus status from the catalog of TCR beta chain sequences, a statistical classification framework was built. TCRdb provides this immuneACCESS table in a form limited to in-frame rearrangements. Some clones are lacking; in checked studies, under half of them reflect an unresolved V gene, and why the rest are absent is not known. That table gives V, J and clone size, and the DNA gave D and trimming. A total of approximately 99,000 clones appear in this sample, roughly 88% of them only once. The ten largest clones take up 3% of the sample.

This clonotype was obtained from a woman aged 18-35 years in good health and CMV-seronegative. The source material was PBMCs. The V gene is TRBV18 and the J gene is TRBJ2-5, and TRBD1 matches 7 of the central bases. The DNA sequence is TGTGCCAGCTCCCAGGACAGGCGAGGCGAGACCCAGTACTTC. It specifies CASSQDRRGETQYF.